The 31 T cell receptor beta chains in this list originate from one sample, sequenced in a study of blood T cells in healthy people across ages. The second PCR ran roughly 7 to 12 cycles with a sample-barcoded 5' primer and J-beta primers. TCRdb fed the 5' RACE reads into MiXCR, producing one record per CDR3 protein. Of over 550,000 distinct CDR3 sequences listed, around 31% are singletons. The source material was blood. These receptors all stem from an elderly woman in good health.

This clonotype has ten or more counts. The gene calls are TRBV6-2 or TRBV6-3 and TRBJ2-7; D unresolved. The CDR3 sequence is 13 residues long. Germline V gene sequence: CDR1 MNHEY, CDR2 SVGEGT. V lost 2 bases and J 3 bases, leaving 8 bases between the germline ends. CDR3 in amino acids: CASSYATYYEQYF. CDR3 bases: TGTGCCAGCAGTTACGCGACGTACTACGAGCAGTACTTC.

This chain connects TRBV6-1 to TRBJ1-2, with 9 bases lining up with TRBD1. The CDR3 covers 14 residues. Trimming cost V 6 bases and J 8 bases; bases outside gene matches: 10. Germline V CDR1 and CDR2: MNHNS, SASEGT. DNA of the CDR3: TGTGCCAGCAGGGGAACAGGGGGCCGTAAGGGCTACACCTTC. Residues: CASRGTGGRKGYTF.

A word on this clonotype: This may stem from a read error, because a much larger clone lies one nucleotide away. The chain couples TRBV10-3 to TRBJ1-2, with 9 positions matching TRBD1. With V trimmed by 3 bases and J by 8 bases, 10 bases remained unmatched. The V gene's germline CDR1 is ENHRY and CDR2 SYGVKD. The CDR3 contains 15 residues. CDR3 DNA: TGTGCCATCAGTGAAAGTACAGGGGGCACATACGGCTACACCTTC. Encoded protein: CAISESTGGTYGYTF.

V is TRBV2 and J is TRBJ2-1; tentative D call: TRBD2 (5 bases). Between the trimmed V and J ends, which lost 7 bases and 10 bases, there was a span of 17 bases. The CDR3 length is 13 residues. Germline CDR1 SNHLY, CDR2 FYNNEI. CDR3 loop: CASTSGRVTEQFF. The CDR3 DNA sequence: TGTGCCAGCACAAGCGGAAGGGTAACGGAGCAGTTCTTC.

Many counts were recorded for this clonotype. The chain recombines TRBV10-3 with TRBJ2-7; D gene ambiguous. Per germline, CDR1 ENHRY and CDR2 SYGVKD. The CDR3 has 13 amino acids. V was trimmed by 0 bases and J by 4 bases, leaving 7 bases between them. The DNA for the CDR3 is TGTGCCATCAGTGAGTCCCAGGAGTACGAGCAGTACTTC. Its protein is CAISESQEYEQYF.

This clonotype was detected many times. The chain couples TRBV15 to TRBJ2-3; D may be TRBD1 or TRBD2 (6 bases each). V lost 0 bases, J lost 4 bases, and 11 bases lay in between. This CDR3 has 15 amino acids. The V gene's germline CDR1 is LNHNV and CDR2 YYDKDF (reference sequence). CDR3 coding DNA: TGTGCCACCAGCAGAGACCCGGGGGCCTCAGATACGCAGTATTTT. Amino acid sequence: CATSRDPGASDTQYF. Looking up the rest from reference TRBV15 and TRBJ2-3 gives the full variable domain: DAMVIQNPRYQVTQFGKPVTLSCSQTLNHNVMYWYQQKSSQAPKLLFHYYDKDFNNEADTPDNFQSRRPNTSFCFLDIRSPGLGDTAMYLCATSRDPGASDTQYFGPGTRLTVL.

The chain links TRBV5-1 to TRBJ2-7, with D tentatively TRBD1 (6 bases). Germline CDR1 reads SGHRS; CDR2 reads YFSETQ. Trimming left V 1 base short and J 2 bases short, with 13 bases between. The CDR3 runs 15 residues. The CDR3 region is CASSLYGQGTYEQYF. In DNA form, the CDR3 reads TGCGCCAGCAGCTTGTACGGGCAGGGGACCTACGAGCAGTACTTC.

For the CDR3, the DNA is TGCGCCAGCAGCCAAGACACGGCAGGGAGAGTAGATACGCAGTATTTT. Its translation: CASSQDTAGRVDTQYF. The chain links TRBV4-3 to TRBJ2-3, with D possibly called TRBD1 or TRBD2 (5 bases each). The CDR3 has 16 residues. V lost 0 bases, J lost 5 bases, and 15 bases lay in between. CDR1 and CDR2 from the germline V gene are LGHNA and YSLEER.

This clonotype was observed a few times. This rearrangement joins TRBV20-1 to TRBJ2-2, with 11 bases that match TRBD2. From germline, CDR1 is DFQATT and CDR2 SNEGSKA (reference sequence). This CDR3 is 14 amino acids long. The junction had 3 bases not matched to a gene; V was cut back by 5 bases and J by 4 bases. This chain's CDR3 is CSASGTSGTGELFF. CDR3 coding DNA: TGCAGTGCTTCCGGGACTAGCGGCACCGGGGAGCTGTTTTTT.

The V call is TRBV27, the J call TRBJ1-5; TRBD1 might be the D (5 bases). Germline CDR1 and CDR2: MNHEY and SMNVEV (reference sequence). The V end was cut by 6 bases, the J end by 2 bases, with 17 bases between. This CDR3 has 16 residues. The CDR3 DNA reads as TGTGCCAGCAGCCACGAAGGGGTGACAGGCAATCAGCCCCAGCATTTT. Residues: CASSHEGVTGNQPQHF.

This clonotype was seen a handful of times. This may be a read error: a much more frequent sequence differs by one nucleotide. V is TRBV20-1 and J is TRBJ2-5; D assignment may be TRBD1 or TRBD2 (5 bases each). The CDR3 loop spans 14 amino acids. V shed 1 base and J shed 11 bases, with 20 bases lying between them. Germline V gene lookup returns CDR1 DFQATT and CDR2 SNEGSKA (reference sequence). The CDR3 loop is CSARGAGTQVEQYF. The CDR3 nucleotides are TGCAGTGCTAGAGGAGCCGGGACGCAGGTGGAGCAGTACTTC.

This clonotype was recorded many times. This rearrangement joins TRBV20-1 to TRBJ2-7, with D possibly TRBD2 on 7 matching bases. The ends were cut back, 3 bases at V and 7 bases at J, with 16 bases in the middle. Per germline, CDR1 DFQATT and CDR2 SNEGSKA (reference sequence). This CDR3 comprises 13 residues. CDR3 bases: TGCAGTGCTAGGATAGGGGGGGCAGGAGAGCAGTACTTC. Translating it yields CSARIGGAGEQYF.

In the case of this clonotype: A much larger clone differs from this one at a single base, so this may be a read error. The chain couples TRBV5-6 to TRBJ2-1; no clear D gene. Trimming removed 4 bases from V and 10 bases from J, with 15 bases in between. CDR3 length: 13 residues. Germline-derived CDR1 and CDR2 are SGHDT and YYEEEE. For the CDR3, the DNA is TGTGCCAGCAGCCCACAGCGTTCCTACGAGCAGTTCTTC. Amino acids: CASSPQRSYEQFF. The entire variable domain, with the rest obtained from reference TRBV5-6 and TRBJ2-1, is as follows: DAGVTQSPTHLIKTRGQQVTLRCSPKSGHDTVSWYQQALGQGPQFIFQYYEEEERQRGNFPDRFSGHQFPNYSSELNVNALLLGDSALYLCASSPQRSYEQFFGPGTRLTVL.

This clonotype was seen many times. The chain couples TRBV9 to TRBJ2-5, with 11 bases that match TRBD2. J gave up 4 bases and V 4 bases, and 3 bases lay outside the gene matches. This CDR3 is built from 14 residues. Germline assignment: CDR1 SGDLS and CDR2 YYNGEE. The CDR3 DNA is TGTGCCAGCAGCCAACTAGCGGGGGTAGAGACCCAGTACTTC. This translates into CASSQLAGVETQYF.

V gene TRBV15 combines with J gene TRBJ1-3; 7 positions match TRBD1. Germline loops: CDR1 LNHNV, CDR2 YYDKDF (reference sequence). The CDR3 is 16 amino acids. J lost 3 bases, V lost 0 bases, and 5 bases had no gene match. The chain's CDR3 is CATSRDGGGVGNTIYF. CDR3 sequence (DNA): TGTGCCACCAGCAGAGATGGAGGGGGCGTTGGAAACACCATATATTTT.

In its sample, this clonotype was seen a few times. The V and J genes are TRBV28 and TRBJ1-1, with 8 bases aligning to TRBD1. Germline CDR1 and CDR2: MDHEN and SYDVKM. This CDR3 contains 15 residues. V was clipped by 3 bases and J by 0 bases; unmatched bases: 3. For the CDR3, the DNA is TGTGCCAGCAGTTTGCAGGGGGCCCTGAACACTGAAGCTTTCTTT. It yields the protein CASSLQGALNTEAFF.

This clonotype was seen a handful of times. V and J are TRBV30 and TRBJ1-1; the D is unclear. Germline values: CDR1 GTSNPN, CDR2 SVGIG (reference sequence). The V end lost 0 bases, the J end lost 7 bases, and 9 bases lay between the germline ends. There are 12 residues in the CDR3. As DNA, the CDR3 is TGTGCCTGGAGTGTCGACCGCAGTGAAGCTTTCTTT. Translated, it gives CAWSVDRSEAFF.

The chain has TRBV7-9 and TRBJ2-2; D might be TRBD1 (6 bases). V shed 3 bases and J shed 4 bases, with 21 bases lying between them. Germline CDR1 is SEHNR and CDR2 is FQNEAQ (reference sequence). CDR3 length equals 18 residues. CDR3 nucleotides: TGTGCCAGCAGCTTCCGGGACACTACTAGACGGGGCACCGGGGAGCTGTTTTTT. This encodes CASSFRDTTRRGTGELFF.

With respect to this clonotype: A read error may produce the germline difference seen at one junction end. The rearrangement uses TRBV7-8 and TRBJ1-1; tentative D call: TRBD1 (6 bases). Germline V gene data show CDR1 as SGHVS and CDR2 as FQNEAQ. CDR3 length: 15 residues. CDR3 region: CASGLGGRGNTEAFF. The CDR3 coding sequence is TGTGCCAGCGGCTTAGGGGGTAGAGGAAACACTGAAGCTTTCTTT.

This clonotype was detected only a few times. A read error may explain this, as a much larger clone is one base away. This chain joins TRBV3-1 and TRBJ2-1; 8 positions match TRBD2. The last part of the DNA fits TRBJ2-7 better; the J call may be wrong. The CDR3 covers 19 residues. The germline V gene encodes CDR1 LGHDT and CDR2 YNNKEL (reference sequence). The chain's CDR3 is CASSQDRRLALSSYNEQYF. CDR3 sequence (DNA): TGTGCCAGCAGCCAAGATAGGAGACTAGCGTTAAGCTCCTACAATGAGCAGTACTTC.

This chain links TRBV6-2 or TRBV6-3 with TRBJ2-3; the match to TRBD2 covers 8 bases. The germline gives CDR1 MNHEY, CDR2 SVGEGT. The V segment lost 6 bases and the J segment 1 base; nucleotides outside the gene matches: 9. The CDR3 totals 16 residues. CDR3 DNA sequence: TGTGCCAGCAGGCAGAGCGGGGGTGTCGGCACAGATACGCAGTATTTT. Translating it yields CASRQSGGVGTDTQYF.

Points on this clonotype: The conserved closing phenylalanine or tryptophan is absent in this CDR3, likely reflecting a read error. The chain combines TRBV20-1 with TRBJ2-1; 13 positions match TRBD2. Germline CDR1 and CDR2: DFQATT and SNEGSKA (reference sequence). V shed 6 bases and J 0 bases; nucleotides not matched to a gene: 8. The CDR3 is 17 residues long. CDR3 DNA sequence: TGCAGTGCCGCCGGGACTAGCGGGGCGAGCTCCTACAATGAGCAGTTCTGC. Its translation is CSAAGTSGASSYNEQFC.

This clonotype has at least ten counts. The rearrangement joins TRBV7-9 to TRBJ1-1; D gene uncertain. V was pared by 2 bases and J by 3 bases, with 10 bases between. The CDR3 runs to 14 residues. Germline V lookup: CDR1 SEHNR, CDR2 FQNEAQ (reference sequence). CDR3 protein: CASSLSQRDTEAFF. In DNA form, the CDR3 reads TGTGCCAGCAGCTTAAGCCAGAGGGACACTGAAGCTTTCTTT. Looking up the rest from reference TRBV7-9 and TRBJ1-1 gives the full variable domain: DTGVSQNPRHKITKRGQNVTFRCDPISEHNRLYWYRQTLGQGPEFLTYFQNEAQLEKSRLLSDRFSAERPKGSFSTLEIQRTEQGDSAMYLCASSLSQRDTEAFFGQGTRLTVV.

This clonotype was seen repeatedly, ten times or more. The chain links TRBV20-1 to TRBJ2-1; D not certain. The germline V gene has CDR1 DFQATT and CDR2 SNEGSKA (reference sequence). Trimming took off 1 base at V and 2 bases at J, with 12 bases between the two ends. The CDR3 consists of 15 residues. The CDR3 DNA reads as TGCAGTGCTAGAGCTAGTCATACTACCTACAATGAGCAGTTCTTC. Its translation is CSARASHTTYNEQFF.

This clonotype came up many times. The rearrangement uses TRBV28 and TRBJ2-5; TRBD1 matches at 7 bases. The J call may be mistaken, given a closer DNA end match to TRBJ2-7. CDR1 MDHEN and CDR2 SYDVKM come from the germline V gene. The CDR3 loop spans 11 amino acids. DNA of the CDR3: TGTGCCAGCGCGGACAGGAGCGAGCAGTACTTC. Amino acids: CASADRSEQYF.

This clonotype was seen more than once but under ten times. This sequence may be a read error, since a much larger clone differs from it by one base. This chain joins TRBV20-1 and TRBJ2-6, with D possibly called TRBD1 or TRBD2 (6 bases each). The CDR3 consists of 17 residues. Germline lookup yields CDR1 DFQATT and CDR2 SNEGSKA (reference sequence). For the CDR3, the DNA is TGCAGTGCCAAGGGGGGACGAGTGCGCTCTGGGGCCAACGTCCGGACTTTC. It codes for CSAKGGRVRSGANVRTF.

This clonotype turned up a few times. Being one base from a much bigger clone, this may be a read error. The V call is TRBV5-1, the J call TRBJ2-3; 9 nucleotides align to TRBD1. This CDR3 contains 14 residues. Trimming at V came to 3 bases and at J to 6 bases, leaving 5 bases not matched to a gene. Germline V gene sequence: CDR1 SGHRS, CDR2 YFSETQ. CDR3 amino acids: CASSWGGQGDTQYF. The DNA for the CDR3 is TGCGCCAGCAGCTGGGGAGGACAGGGGGATACGCAGTATTTT. Drawing the rest from reference TRBV5-1 and TRBJ2-3, the complete variable domain is KAGVTQTPRYLIKTRGQQVTLSCSPISGHRSVSWYQQTPGQGLQFLFEYFSETQRNKGNFPGRFSGRQFSNSRSEMNVSTLELGDSALYLCASSWGGQGDTQYFGPGTRLTVL.

The chain combines TRBV5-1 with TRBJ1-1; D may be TRBD1 (6 bases). Germline loops: CDR1 SGHRS, CDR2 YFSETQ. The ends were cut back, 4 bases at V and 4 bases at J, with 17 bases in the middle. There are 15 residues in the CDR3. In DNA, the CDR3 is TGCGCCAGCAGCCGCTCGGGGGCAGTAGGCACTGAAGCTTTCTTT. It yields the protein CASSRSGAVGTEAFF. Together with reference TRBV5-1 and TRBJ1-1, the CDR3 gives the full variable domain: KAGVTQTPRYLIKTRGQQVTLSCSPISGHRSVSWYQQTPGQGLQFLFEYFSETQRNKGNFPGRFSGRQFSNSRSEMNVSTLELGDSALYLCASSRSGAVGTEAFFGQGTRLTVV.

About this clonotype: A single base separates this from a much larger clone, so it may be a read error. This rearrangement joins TRBV10-3 to TRBJ2-6; D call uncertain. CDR1 is ENHRY and CDR2 is SYGVKD in the germline V gene. CDR3 size: 12 residues. Written as DNA, the CDR3 is TGTGTCATCAGTGCTGGGGCCAACGTCCTGACTTTC. Amino acids: CVISAGANVLTF.

As for this clonotype: Germline and junction disagree at one end, which may indicate a read error. The CDR3 sequence: CASSYPGQGPNTGERFF. The DNA of the CDR3 is TGTGCCAGCAGTTACCCCGGACAGGGACCGAACACCGGGGAGCGGTTTTTT. The chain links TRBV6-5 to TRBJ2-2, with TRBD1 matching 8 bases. CDR3 size: 17 residues. CDR1 is MNHEY, CDR2 SVGAGI, per germline.

In its sample, this clonotype was seen many times. This chain connects TRBV7-9 to TRBJ1-2; D gene ambiguous. Germline assignment: CDR1 SEHNR and CDR2 FQNEAQ (reference sequence). The CDR3 runs to 15 residues. V was clipped by 0 bases and J by 7 bases, with 15 bases between them. The CDR3: CASSLASTDDLGYTF. The CDR3 coding sequence is TGTGCCAGCAGCTTAGCGTCCACGGACGATCTTGGCTACACCTTC.